The 18 T cell receptor beta chains below were found in one sample sequenced in a study of beta chain features in type 1 diabetes. The study reverse transcribed the entire isolated RNA, so it sequenced expressed TCRB transcripts. TCRdb's copy holds only in-frame clones and misses some; the assay was immunoSEQ multiplex PCR. The table shows around 300,000 clones, with around 15% occurring only once. The sequenced sample consisted of central memory CD4+ T cells from blood. Receptors were obtained from a young man in good health.

V and J are TRBV6-1 and TRBJ1-2; possible D gene TRBD1, 5 bases. V was pared by 1 base and J by 7 bases, with 10 bases between. The V gene's germline CDR1 is MNHNS and CDR2 SASEGT. There are 13 residues in the CDR3. The CDR3 region is CASSEGSQGGYTF. For the CDR3, the DNA is TGTGCCAGCAGTGAAGGTTCTCAGGGTGGCTACACCTTC.

This clone appeared a few times. The same CDR3 also results from other DNA sequences found in this sample. The chain uses TRBV10-1 and TRBJ2-3, with D tentatively TRBD2 (5 bases). Germline assignment: CDR1 WNHNN and CDR2 SYGVQD (reference sequence). The CDR3 loop spans 13 amino acids. V lost 2 bases and J 2 bases, leaving 5 bases between the germline ends. The CDR3 protein is CASSEGLTDTQYF. Here the CDR3 DNA reads TGCGCCAGCAGTGAGGGACTCACAGATACGCAGTATTTT.

This clone came up a few times. This chain joins TRBV19 and TRBJ2-5, with 10 bases aligning to TRBD1. Germline CDR1 LNHDA, CDR2 SQIVND (reference sequence). The trim removed 6 bases at V and 7 bases at J, leaving 8 bases unmatched. This CDR3 region has 14 residues. CDR3 loop: CASSGDRGLGTQYF. CDR3 sequence (DNA): TGTGCCAGTAGCGGGGACAGGGGTTTAGGGACCCAGTACTTC.

This clone was seen a handful of times. The rearrangement uses TRBV6-1 and TRBJ1-2; possibly TRBD1 for D (5 bases). V was cut by 5 bases and J by 0 bases, with 13 bases left in between. The length of the CDR3 is 15 residues. Germline assignment: CDR1 MNHNS and CDR2 SASEGT. CDR3 loop: CASSPGTATNYGYTF. The CDR3 DNA reads as TGTGCCAGCAGTCCCGGGACGGCAACTAACTATGGCTACACCTTC.

The J gene is TRBJ2-7, the V gene TRBV5-1; D unresolved. The CDR3 has 14 residues. The germline CDR1 and CDR2 sequences are SGHRS and YFSETQ. V lost 2 bases and J lost 4, with 13 bases in between. CDR3 coding DNA: TGCGCCAGCAGCTTTGGGCTGACTCAATACGAGCAGTACTTC. Protein product: CASSFGLTQYEQYF. The whole variable domain, filled in from reference TRBV5-1 and TRBJ2-7, reads KAGVTQTPRYLIKTRGQQVTLSCSPISGHRSVSWYQQTPGQGLQFLFEYFSETQRNKGNFPGRFSGRQFSNSRSEMNVSTLELGDSALYLCASSFGLTQYEQYFGPGTRLTVT.

This clone was seen a handful of times. V usage is TRBV6-1 and J usage is TRBJ2-7; D remains ambiguous. Trimming removed 0 bases at V and 2 bases at J, with 5 bases between. CDR1 and CDR2 from the germline V gene are MNHNS and SASEGT. The CDR3 has 13 residues. CDR3 sequence (DNA): TGTGCCAGCAGTGAAGCCCCAGCCTACGAGCAGTACTTC. Protein product: CASSEAPAYEQYF.

This clone was counted a few times. The sample has other DNA sequences that encode this CDR3 too. This sequence joins TRBV7-2 and TRBJ1-2; D gene unclear. This CDR3 is 12 amino acids long. Per the germline V gene, CDR1 is SGHTA and CDR2 is FQGNSA. V gave up 0 bases and J gave up 5 bases, with 4 bases separating them. The CDR3, as DNA: TGTGCCAGCAGCTTAGCAGGGTATGGCTACACCTTC. Amino acid sequence: CASSLAGYGYTF.

This clone was recorded many times. Other DNA sequences in this sample translate to the same CDR3. This chain links TRBV4-3 with TRBJ1-2, with D possibly TRBD1 on 6 matching bases. Germline-derived CDR1 and CDR2 are LGHNA and YSLEER. The ends were cut back, 1 base at V and 8 bases at J, with 14 bases in the middle. This CDR3 comprises 14 residues. The CDR3 bases are TGCGCCAGCAGCCAAGTATTGGGGGGCAGGGGCTACACCTTC. Amino acid sequence: CASSQVLGGRGYTF.

The CDR3 coding sequence is TGCGCCACTCATGGGTCACGGAAGCAAGAGACCCAGTACTTC. Encoded protein: CATHGSRKQETQYF. The rearrangement joins TRBV10-1 to TRBJ2-5; D unresolved. CDR1 WNHNN and CDR2 SYGVQD come from the germline V gene (reference sequence). V was shortened by 10 bases and J by 2 bases, with 17 bases between the two germline ends. This CDR3 region has 14 residues.

This clone has more than one count but fewer than ten. This chain links TRBV7-2 with TRBJ2-1, with TRBD2 identical over 12 bases. The trim removed 5 bases at V and 2 bases at J, leaving 7 bases unmatched. Germline assignment: CDR1 SGHTA and CDR2 FQGNSA. The CDR3 consists of 17 residues. For the CDR3, the DNA is TGTGCCAGCAGCCCGACTAGCGGGAGAGGGACCTACAATGAGCAGTTCTTC. It codes for CASSPTSGRGTYNEQFF.

V is TRBV7-8 and J is TRBJ2-1, with 7 bases that match TRBD2. Germline V gene data show CDR1 as SGHVS and CDR2 as FQNEAQ. CDR3 size: 13 residues. V lost 0 bases, J lost 10 bases, and 3 bases stayed unmatched. CDR3 nucleotide sequence: TGTGCCAGCAGCTTAGCTCCGGGACTAGAGCAGTTCTTC. Its protein is CASSLAPGLEQFF.

This chain uses TRBV18 with TRBJ1-1; D is ambiguous. CDR1 is KGHSH, CDR2 LQKENI, per germline. V lost 6 bases, J lost 3 bases, and 11 bases lay in between. CDR3 length: 13 amino acids. CDR3 in DNA: TGTGCCAGCTCTTCGACGTGGGACACTGAAGCTTTCTTT. It codes for CASSSTWDTEAFF. Complete variable domain (other parts from reference TRBV18 and TRBJ1-1): NAGVMQNPRHLVRRRGQEARLRCSPMKGHSHVYWYRQLPEEGLKFMVYLQKENIIDESGMPKERFSAEFPKEGPSILRIQQVVRGDSAAYFCASSSTWDTEAFFGQGTRLTVV.

This clone came up many times. The CDR3 region is CASGQGMNTEAFF. DNA of the CDR3: TGTGCCAGTGGACAGGGGATGAACACTGAAGCTTTCTTT. The chain is built from TRBV19 and TRBJ1-1; 9 bases match TRBD1. This CDR3 spans 13 amino acids. The germline CDR1 and CDR2 sequences are LNHDA and SQIVND (reference sequence). V was pared by 8 bases and J by 0 bases, with 1 base of the junction left unmatched.

This clone came up a few times. This CDR3 reads CGCSRGSSGGAKETQYF. The CDR3, as DNA: TGTGGCTGCAGCCGCGGGTCCTCCGGGGGGGCTAAAGAGACCCAGTACTTC. The rearrangement links TRBV7-7 to TRBJ2-5; 8 bases line up with TRBD2. This CDR3 region has 17 residues. Germline V gene lookup returns CDR1 SSHAT and CDR2 FNYEAQ (reference sequence).

The V call is TRBV11-1, the J call TRBJ2-5; D uncertain. This CDR3 is 13 amino acids long. CDR1 is SGHAT and CDR2 is FQDESV in the germline V gene (reference sequence). The V end lost 4 bases, the J end lost 3 bases, and 9 bases lay between the germline ends. CDR3 DNA sequence: TGTGCCAGCAGCTCGACACCCAAAGAGACCCAGTACTTC. Its protein product is CASSSTPKETQYF.

This clone was seen only a few times. V is TRBV30 and J is TRBJ2-1; the D is unclear. This CDR3 comprises 15 residues. V was cut by 4 bases and J by 1 base, with 14 bases left in between. Per the germline V gene, CDR1 is GTSNPN and CDR2 is SVGIG (reference sequence). The CDR3 spells CAWKGMGYSYNEQFF. The DNA of the CDR3 is TGTGCCTGGAAAGGGATGGGTTATTCCTACAATGAGCAGTTCTTC.

This clone has only a few counts. This chain links TRBV5-6 with TRBJ2-7; the D gene is possibly TRBD1 (6 bases). CDR3 length: 13 residues. In germline, CDR1 is SGHDT, CDR2 YYEEEE. Between the trimmed V and J ends, which lost 0 bases and 6 bases, there was a span of 10 bases. The CDR3 spells CASSLDRDREQYF. The CDR3 DNA reads TGTGCCAGCAGCTTGGACAGGGATCGCGAGCAGTACTTC.

The V gene is TRBV9, the J gene TRBJ2-5; a weak D match, TRBD1 (5 bases). The CDR3 length is 15 residues. Per the germline V gene, CDR1 is SGDLS and CDR2 is YYNGEE. The germline V and J ends were trimmed by 4 bases and 0 bases, with 13 bases remaining between them. The CDR3 DNA sequence: TGTGCCAGCAGCCCTCATGCACAGGACCAAGAGACCCAGTACTTC. Translating it yields CASSPHAQDQETQYF.